This T cell receptor (beta chain) was identified in a study of CD8 T cells in Susac syndrome. RNA totalling roughly 0.45 to 1 ug underwent reverse transcription with random hexamers. TCRdb analysed the immunoSEQ multiplex PCR reads with MiXCR anew, one entry per CDR3 protein. The repertoire holds roughly 110,000 distinct CDR3 sequences, 94% seen once, with 0.41% in the top ten. The CDR3 runs 17 residues. The sample taken for sequencing was CD8+ T cells from PBMCs. The V and J genes are TRBV21-1 and TRBJ2-7. TRBV21-1 is noted as a pseudogene. The receptor comes from a human donor with Susac syndrome. CDR3 in DNA: TGTGCCAGCAGCAAAGGCAACAGCTGGACGGACTCCTACGAGCAGTACTTC. Its protein is CASSKGNSWTDSYEQYF.